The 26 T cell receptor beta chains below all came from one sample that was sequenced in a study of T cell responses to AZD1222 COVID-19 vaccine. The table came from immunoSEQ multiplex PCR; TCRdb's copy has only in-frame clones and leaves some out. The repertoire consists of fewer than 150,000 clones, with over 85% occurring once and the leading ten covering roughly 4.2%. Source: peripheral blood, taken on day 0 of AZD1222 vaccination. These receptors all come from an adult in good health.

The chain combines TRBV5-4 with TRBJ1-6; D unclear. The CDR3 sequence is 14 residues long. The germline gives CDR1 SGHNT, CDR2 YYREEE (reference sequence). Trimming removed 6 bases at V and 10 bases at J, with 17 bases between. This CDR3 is CASTPGIGKSPLHF. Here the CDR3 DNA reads TGTGCCAGCACCCCGGGAATAGGCAAATCACCCCTCCACTTT.

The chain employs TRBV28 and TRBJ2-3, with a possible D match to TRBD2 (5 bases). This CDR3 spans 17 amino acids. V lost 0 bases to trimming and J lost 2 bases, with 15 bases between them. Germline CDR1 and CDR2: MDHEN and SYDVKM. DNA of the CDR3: TGTGCCAGCAGTTTATGGGGGAGCGGACGCGACACAGATACGCAGTATTTT. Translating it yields CASSLWGSGRDTDTQYF.

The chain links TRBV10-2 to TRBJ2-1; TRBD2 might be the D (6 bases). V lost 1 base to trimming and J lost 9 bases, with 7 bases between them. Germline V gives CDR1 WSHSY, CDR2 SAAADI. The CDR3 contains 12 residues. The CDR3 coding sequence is TGCGCCAGCAGTGAGTGGGGAGGTGAGCAGTTCTTC. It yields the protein CASSEWGGEQFF.

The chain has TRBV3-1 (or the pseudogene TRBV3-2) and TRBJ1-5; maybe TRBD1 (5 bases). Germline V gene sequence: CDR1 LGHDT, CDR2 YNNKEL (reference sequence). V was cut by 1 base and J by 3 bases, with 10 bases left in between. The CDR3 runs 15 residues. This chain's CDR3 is CASSQGRTHNQPQHF. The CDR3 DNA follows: TGTGCCAGCAGCCAAGGACGGACACACAATCAGCCCCAGCATTTT.

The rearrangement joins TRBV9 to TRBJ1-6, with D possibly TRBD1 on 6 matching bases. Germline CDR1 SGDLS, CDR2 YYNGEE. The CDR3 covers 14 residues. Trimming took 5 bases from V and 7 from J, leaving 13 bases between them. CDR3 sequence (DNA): TGTGCCAGCAGTGAACTAGGACAGAATTCACCCCTCCACTTT. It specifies CASSELGQNSPLHF.

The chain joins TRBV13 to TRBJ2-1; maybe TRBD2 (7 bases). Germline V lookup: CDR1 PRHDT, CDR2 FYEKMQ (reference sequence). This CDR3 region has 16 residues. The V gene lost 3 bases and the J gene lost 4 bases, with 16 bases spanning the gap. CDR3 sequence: CASSFFGGGIYNEQFF. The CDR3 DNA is TGTGCCAGCAGCTTCTTTGGCGGGGGCATATACAATGAGCAGTTCTTC.

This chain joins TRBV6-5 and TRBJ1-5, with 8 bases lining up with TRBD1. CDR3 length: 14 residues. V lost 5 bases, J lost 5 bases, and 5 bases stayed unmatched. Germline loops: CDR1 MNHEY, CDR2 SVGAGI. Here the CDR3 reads CASSQDRVDQPQHF. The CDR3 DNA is TGTGCCAGCAGTCAGGACAGGGTTGATCAGCCCCAGCATTTT.

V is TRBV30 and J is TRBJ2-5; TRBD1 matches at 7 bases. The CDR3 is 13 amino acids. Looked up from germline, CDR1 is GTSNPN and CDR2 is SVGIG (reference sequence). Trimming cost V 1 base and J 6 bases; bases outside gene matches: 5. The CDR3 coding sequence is TGTGCCTGGAGTGGACAGGGCGTACAGACCCAGTACTTC. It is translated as CAWSGQGVQTQYF. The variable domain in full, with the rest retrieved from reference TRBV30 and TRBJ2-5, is SQTIHQWPATLVQPVGSPLSLECTVEGTSNPNLYWYRQAAGRGLQLLFYSVGIGQISSEVPQNLSASRPQDRQFILSSKKLLLSDSGFYLCAWSGQGVQTQYFGPGTRLLVL.

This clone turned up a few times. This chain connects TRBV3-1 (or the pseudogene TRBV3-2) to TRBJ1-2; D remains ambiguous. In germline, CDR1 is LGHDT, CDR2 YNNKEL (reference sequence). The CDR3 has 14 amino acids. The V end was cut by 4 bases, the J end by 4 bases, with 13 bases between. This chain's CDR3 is CASSRPGSGYGYTF. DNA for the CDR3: TGTGCCAGCAGCCGGCCGGGGTCGGGCTATGGCTACACCTTC.

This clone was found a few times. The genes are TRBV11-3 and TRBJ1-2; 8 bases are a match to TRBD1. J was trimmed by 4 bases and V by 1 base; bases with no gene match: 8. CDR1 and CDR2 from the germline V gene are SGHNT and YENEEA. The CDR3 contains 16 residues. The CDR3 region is CASSLAIPDRGYGYTF. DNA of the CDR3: TGTGCCAGCAGCTTAGCTATCCCCGACAGGGGCTATGGCTACACCTTC.

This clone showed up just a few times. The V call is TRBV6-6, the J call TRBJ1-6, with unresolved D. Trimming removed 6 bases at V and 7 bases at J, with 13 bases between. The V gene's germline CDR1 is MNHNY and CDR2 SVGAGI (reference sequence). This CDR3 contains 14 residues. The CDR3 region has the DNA TGTGCCAGCAGCCCACGTGGGTTCAATTCACCCCTCCACTTT. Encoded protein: CASSPRGFNSPLHF.

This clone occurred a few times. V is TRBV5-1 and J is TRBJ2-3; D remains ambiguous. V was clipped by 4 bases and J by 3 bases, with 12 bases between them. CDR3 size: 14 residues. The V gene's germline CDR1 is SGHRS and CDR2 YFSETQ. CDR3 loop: CASSQTQVTDTQYF. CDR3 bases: TGCGCCAGCAGCCAAACGCAGGTAACAGATACGCAGTATTTT.

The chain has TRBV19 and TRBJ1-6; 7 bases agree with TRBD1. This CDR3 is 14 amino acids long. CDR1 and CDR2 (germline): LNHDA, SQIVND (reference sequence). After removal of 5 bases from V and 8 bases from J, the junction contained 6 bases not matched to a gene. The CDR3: CASSRGQRDSPLHF. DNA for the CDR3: TGTGCCAGTAGTCGGGGACAGAGAGATTCACCCCTCCACTTT.

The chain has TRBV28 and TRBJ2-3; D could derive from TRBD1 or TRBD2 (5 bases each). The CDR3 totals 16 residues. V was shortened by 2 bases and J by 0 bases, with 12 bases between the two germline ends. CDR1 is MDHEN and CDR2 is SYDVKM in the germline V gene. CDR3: CASSLHRDLSTDTQYF. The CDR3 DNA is TGTGCCAGCAGTTTACACCGGGACCTCAGCACAGATACGCAGTATTTT.

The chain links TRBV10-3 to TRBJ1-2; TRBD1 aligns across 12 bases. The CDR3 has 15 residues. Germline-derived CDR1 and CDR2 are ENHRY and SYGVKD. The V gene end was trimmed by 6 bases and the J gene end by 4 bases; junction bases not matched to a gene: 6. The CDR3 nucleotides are TGTGCCATCAGCGGGACAGGGGGCCTGGGCTATGGCTACACCTTC. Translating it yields CAISGTGGLGYGYTF.

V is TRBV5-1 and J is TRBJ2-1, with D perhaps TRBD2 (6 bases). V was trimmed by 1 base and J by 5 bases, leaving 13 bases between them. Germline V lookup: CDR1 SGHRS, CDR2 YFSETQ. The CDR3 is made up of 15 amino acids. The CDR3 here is CASSLSLALNNEQFF. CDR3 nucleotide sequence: TGCGCCAGCAGCTTGTCACTAGCACTAAACAATGAGCAGTTCTTC.

CDR3 bases: TGTGCCAGCAGTTTGGGACGGACAGATACGCAGTATTTT. Protein: CASSLGRTDTQYF. The rearrangement joins TRBV6-2 or TRBV6-3 to TRBJ2-3, with D perhaps assigned TRBD1 or TRBD2 (5 bases each). From germline, CDR1 is MNHEY and CDR2 SVGEGT. V dropped 4 bases and J dropped 3 bases, with 8 bases sitting between them. The CDR3 covers 13 residues.

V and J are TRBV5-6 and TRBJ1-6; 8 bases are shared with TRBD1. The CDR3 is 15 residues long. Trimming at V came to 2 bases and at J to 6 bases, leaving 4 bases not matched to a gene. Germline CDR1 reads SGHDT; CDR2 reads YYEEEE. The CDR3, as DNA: TGTGCCAGCAGCTTCGGGACAGGCGGTAATTCACCCCTCCACTTT. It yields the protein CASSFGTGGNSPLHF.

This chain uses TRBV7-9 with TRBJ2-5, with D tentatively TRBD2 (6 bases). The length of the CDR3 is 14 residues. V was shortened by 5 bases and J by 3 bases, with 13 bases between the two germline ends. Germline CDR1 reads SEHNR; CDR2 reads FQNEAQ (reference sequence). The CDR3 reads CASSPSGRKETQYF. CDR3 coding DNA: TGTGCCAGCAGCCCATCAGGGAGGAAAGAGACCCAGTACTTC.

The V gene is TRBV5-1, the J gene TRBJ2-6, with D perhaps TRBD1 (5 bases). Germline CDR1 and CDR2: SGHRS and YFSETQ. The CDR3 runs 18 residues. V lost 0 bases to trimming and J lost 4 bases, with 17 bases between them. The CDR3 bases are TGCGCCAGCAGCTTGGAACCCCTCGCAGGGAACGGGGCCAACGTCCTGACTTTC. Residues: CASSLEPLAGNGANVLTF.

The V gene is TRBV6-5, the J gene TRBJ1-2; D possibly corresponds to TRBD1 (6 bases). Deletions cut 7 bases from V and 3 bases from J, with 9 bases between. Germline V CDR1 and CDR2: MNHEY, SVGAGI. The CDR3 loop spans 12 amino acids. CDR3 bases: TGTGCCAGCAAGGACAGATACTATGGCTACACCTTC. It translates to CASKDRYYGYTF.

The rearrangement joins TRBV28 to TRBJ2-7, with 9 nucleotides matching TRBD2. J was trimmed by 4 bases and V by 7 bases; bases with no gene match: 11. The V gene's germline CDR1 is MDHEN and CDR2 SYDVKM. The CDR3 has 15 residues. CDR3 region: CASILRSGGSYEQYF. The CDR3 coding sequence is TGTGCCAGCATCCTCCGTAGCGGGGGTAGTTACGAGCAGTACTTC.

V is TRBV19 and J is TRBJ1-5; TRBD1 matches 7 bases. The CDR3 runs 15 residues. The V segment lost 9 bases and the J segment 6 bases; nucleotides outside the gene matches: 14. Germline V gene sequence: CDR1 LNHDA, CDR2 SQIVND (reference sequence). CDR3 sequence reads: CASTQGTSPGQPQHF. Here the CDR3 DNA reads TGTGCCAGCACACAGGGGACTTCTCCGGGTCAGCCCCAGCATTTT.

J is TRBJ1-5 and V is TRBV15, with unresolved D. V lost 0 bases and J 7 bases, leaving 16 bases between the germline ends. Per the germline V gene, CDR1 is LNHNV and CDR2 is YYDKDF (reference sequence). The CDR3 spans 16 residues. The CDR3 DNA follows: TGTGCCACCAGCAGAGATGATATGGCGGCAAAACAGCCCCAGCATTTT. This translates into CATSRDDMAAKQPQHF.

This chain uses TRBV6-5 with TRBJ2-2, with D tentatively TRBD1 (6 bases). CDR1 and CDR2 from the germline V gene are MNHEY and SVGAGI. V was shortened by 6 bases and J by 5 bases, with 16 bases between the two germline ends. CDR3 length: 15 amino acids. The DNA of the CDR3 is TGTGCCAGCAGGATAAACCCGAGGGGGACCGGGGAGCTGTTTTTT. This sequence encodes CASRINPRGTGELFF.

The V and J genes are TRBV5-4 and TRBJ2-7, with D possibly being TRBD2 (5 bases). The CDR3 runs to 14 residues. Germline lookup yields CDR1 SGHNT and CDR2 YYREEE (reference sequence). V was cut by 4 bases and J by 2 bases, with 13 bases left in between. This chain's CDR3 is CASSIEDSAYEQYF. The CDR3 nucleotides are TGTGCCAGCAGCATAGAGGACTCTGCCTACGAGCAGTACTTC.